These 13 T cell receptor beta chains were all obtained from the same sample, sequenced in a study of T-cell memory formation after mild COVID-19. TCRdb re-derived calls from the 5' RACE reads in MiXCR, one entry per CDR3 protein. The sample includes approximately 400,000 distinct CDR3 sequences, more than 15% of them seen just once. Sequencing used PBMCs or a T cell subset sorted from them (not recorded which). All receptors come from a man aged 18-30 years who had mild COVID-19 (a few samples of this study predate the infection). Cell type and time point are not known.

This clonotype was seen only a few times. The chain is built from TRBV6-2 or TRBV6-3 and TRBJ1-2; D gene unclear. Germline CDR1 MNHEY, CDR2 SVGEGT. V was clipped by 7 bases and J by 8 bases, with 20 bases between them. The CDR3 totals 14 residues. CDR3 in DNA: TGTGCCAGCACCCCCCTGGCGGAGGATAAGGGCTACACCTTC. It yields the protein CASTPLAEDKGYTF.

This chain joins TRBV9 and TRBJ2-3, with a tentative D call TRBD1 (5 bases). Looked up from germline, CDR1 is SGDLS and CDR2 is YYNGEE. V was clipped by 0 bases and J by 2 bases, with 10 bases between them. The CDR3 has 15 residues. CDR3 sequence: CASSVEGRDTDTQYF. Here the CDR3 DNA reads TGTGCCAGCAGCGTAGAGGGCAGGGACACAGATACGCAGTATTTT.

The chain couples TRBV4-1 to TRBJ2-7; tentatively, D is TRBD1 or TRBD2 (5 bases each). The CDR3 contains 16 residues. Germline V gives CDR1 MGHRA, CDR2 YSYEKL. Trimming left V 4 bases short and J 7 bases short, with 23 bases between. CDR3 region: CASSRGPPGSSLEQYF. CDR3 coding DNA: TGCGCCAGCAGCCGGGGACCGCCGGGGAGCTCCTTGGAGCAGTACTTC.

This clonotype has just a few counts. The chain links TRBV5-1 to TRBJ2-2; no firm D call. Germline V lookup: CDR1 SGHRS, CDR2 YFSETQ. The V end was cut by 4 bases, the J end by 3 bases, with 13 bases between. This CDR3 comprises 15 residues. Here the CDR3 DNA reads TGCGCCAGCAGCAGTGGCAGGAGTCACACCGGGGAGCTGTTTTTT. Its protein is CASSSGRSHTGELFF.

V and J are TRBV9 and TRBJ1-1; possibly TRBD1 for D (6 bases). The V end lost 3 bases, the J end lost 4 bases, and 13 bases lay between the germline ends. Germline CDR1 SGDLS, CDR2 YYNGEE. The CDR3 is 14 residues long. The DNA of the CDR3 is TGTGCCAGCAGCGGTACACTCAGGGGCACTGAAGCTTTCTTT. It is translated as CASSGTLRGTEAFF.

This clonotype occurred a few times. The CDR3 sequence is CAISESTGHSLHYGYTF. The CDR3 DNA is TGTGCCATCAGTGAGTCTACAGGACACAGTTTGCACTATGGCTACACCTTC. The V call is TRBV10-3, the J call TRBJ1-2; a possible D gene is TRBD1 (5 bases). The CDR3 is 17 amino acids. Trimming removed 0 bases at V and 3 bases at J, with 17 bases between. Germline lookup yields CDR1 ENHRY and CDR2 SYGVKD.

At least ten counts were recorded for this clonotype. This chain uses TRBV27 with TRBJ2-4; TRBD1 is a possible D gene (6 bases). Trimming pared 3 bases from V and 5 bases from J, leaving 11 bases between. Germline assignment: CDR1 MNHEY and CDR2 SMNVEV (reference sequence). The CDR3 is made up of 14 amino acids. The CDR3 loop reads CASSFTGTENIQYF. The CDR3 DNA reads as TGTGCCAGCAGTTTTACAGGGACGGAAAACATTCAGTACTTC.

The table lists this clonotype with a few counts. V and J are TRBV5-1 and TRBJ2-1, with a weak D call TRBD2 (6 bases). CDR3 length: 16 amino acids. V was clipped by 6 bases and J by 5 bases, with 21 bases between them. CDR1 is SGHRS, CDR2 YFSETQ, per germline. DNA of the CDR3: TGCGCCAGCAACCCGGGAGTACTAGCAGATAACAATGAGCAGTTCTTC. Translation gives CASNPGVLADNNEQFF.

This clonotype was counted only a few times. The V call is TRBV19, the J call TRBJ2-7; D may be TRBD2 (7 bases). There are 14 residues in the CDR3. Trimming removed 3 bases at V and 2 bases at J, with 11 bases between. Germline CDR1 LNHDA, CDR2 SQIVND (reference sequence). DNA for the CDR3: TGTGCCAGTAGTATGAGGGGGGGCACCTACGAGCAGTACTTC. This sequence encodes CASSMRGGTYEQYF.

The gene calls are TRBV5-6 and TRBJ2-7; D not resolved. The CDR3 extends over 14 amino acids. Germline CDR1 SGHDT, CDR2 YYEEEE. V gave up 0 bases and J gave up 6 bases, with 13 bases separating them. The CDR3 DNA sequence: TGTGCCAGCAGCTTGGAGACAAGCCGCCGCGAGCAGTACTTC. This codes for CASSLETSRREQYF.

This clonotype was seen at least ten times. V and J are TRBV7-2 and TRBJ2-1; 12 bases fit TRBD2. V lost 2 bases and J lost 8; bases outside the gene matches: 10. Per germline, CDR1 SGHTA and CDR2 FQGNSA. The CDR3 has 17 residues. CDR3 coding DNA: TGTGCCAGCAGCTTATCAGTTCTAGCGGGGGGGCGCGATGAGCAGTTCTTC. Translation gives CASSLSVLAGGRDEQFF.

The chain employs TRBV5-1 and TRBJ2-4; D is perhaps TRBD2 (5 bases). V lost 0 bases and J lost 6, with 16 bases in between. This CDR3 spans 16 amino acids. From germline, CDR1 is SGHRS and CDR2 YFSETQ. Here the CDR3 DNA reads TGCGCCAGCAGCTTGGAGTCTCGGACTCCGAGAAACATTCAGTACTTC. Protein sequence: CASSLESRTPRNIQYF.

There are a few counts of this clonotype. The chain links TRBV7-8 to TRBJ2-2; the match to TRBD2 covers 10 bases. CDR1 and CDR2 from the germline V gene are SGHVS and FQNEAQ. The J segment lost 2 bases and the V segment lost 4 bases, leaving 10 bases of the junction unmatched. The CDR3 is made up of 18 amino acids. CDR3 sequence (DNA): TGTGCCAGCAGCTACAACCTATTAGCGGGGGGAAACACCGGGGAGCTGTTTTTT. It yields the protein CASSYNLLAGGNTGELFF.